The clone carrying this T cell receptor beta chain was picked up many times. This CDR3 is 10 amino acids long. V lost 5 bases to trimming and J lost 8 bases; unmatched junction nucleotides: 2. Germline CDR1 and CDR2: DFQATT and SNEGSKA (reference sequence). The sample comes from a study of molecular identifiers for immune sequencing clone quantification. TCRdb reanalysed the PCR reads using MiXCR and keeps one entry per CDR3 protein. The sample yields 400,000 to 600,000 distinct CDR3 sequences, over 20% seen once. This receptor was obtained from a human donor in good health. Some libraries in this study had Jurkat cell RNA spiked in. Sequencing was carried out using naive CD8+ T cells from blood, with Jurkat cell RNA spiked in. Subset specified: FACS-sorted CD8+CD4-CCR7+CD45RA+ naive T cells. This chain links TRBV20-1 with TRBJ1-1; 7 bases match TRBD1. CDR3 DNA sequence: TGCAGTGCTTTGGGACAGGAAGCTTTCTTT. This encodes CSALGQEAFF.